This entry describes one T cell receptor beta chain. Amplification from RNA transcripts yielded the TCR beta CDR3 regions. The library came from an HTBI-primed first-round RT-PCR and a second-round multiplex PCR. TCRdb re-derived calls from the multiplex PCR reads in MiXCR, one entry per CDR3 protein. The data hold hundreds of thousands of distinct CDR3 sequences, with about 24% observed a single time. This sample was included in a study of Graves' ophthalmopathy and Graves' hyperthyroidism. This CDR3 has 14 residues. The germline V gene has CDR1 SGHTA and CDR2 FQGNSA. V lost 1 base, J lost 4 bases, and 10 bases lay in between.

Sequencing was done on a sample of peripheral blood. The TCR comes from a young woman with stable Graves' hyperthyroidism. Some clones in this sample may be carry-over from other donors' samples. The chain couples TRBV7-2 to TRBJ1-2, with D maybe TRBD1 (5 bases). The CDR3 here is CASSLERGSYGYTF. The CDR3 coding sequence is TGTGCCAGCAGCTTAGAAAGGGGATCCTATGGCTACACCTTC. The entire variable domain, with the rest obtained from reference TRBV7-2 and TRBJ1-2, is as follows: GAGVSQSPSNKVTEKGKDVELRCDPISGHTALYWYRQSLGQGLEFLIYFQGNSAPDKSGLPSDRFSAERTGGSVSTLTIQRTQQEDSAVYLCASSLERGSYGYTFGSGTRLTVV.